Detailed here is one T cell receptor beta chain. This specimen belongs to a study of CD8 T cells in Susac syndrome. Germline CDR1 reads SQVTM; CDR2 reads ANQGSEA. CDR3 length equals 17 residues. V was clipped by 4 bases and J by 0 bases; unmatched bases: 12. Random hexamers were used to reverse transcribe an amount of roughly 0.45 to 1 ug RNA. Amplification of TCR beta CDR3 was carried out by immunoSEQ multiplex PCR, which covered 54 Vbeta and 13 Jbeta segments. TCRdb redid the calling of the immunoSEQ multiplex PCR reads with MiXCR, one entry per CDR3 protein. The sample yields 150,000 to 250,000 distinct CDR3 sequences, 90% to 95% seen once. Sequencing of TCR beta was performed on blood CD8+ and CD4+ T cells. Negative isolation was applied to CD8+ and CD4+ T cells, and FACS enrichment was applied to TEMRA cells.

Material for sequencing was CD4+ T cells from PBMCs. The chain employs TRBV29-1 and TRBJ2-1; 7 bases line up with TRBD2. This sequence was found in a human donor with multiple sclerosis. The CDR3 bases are TGCAGCGTTGGGCGGGGGTCGACCCAGAGCTCCTACAATGAGCAGTTCTTC. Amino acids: CSVGRGSTQSSYNEQFF.